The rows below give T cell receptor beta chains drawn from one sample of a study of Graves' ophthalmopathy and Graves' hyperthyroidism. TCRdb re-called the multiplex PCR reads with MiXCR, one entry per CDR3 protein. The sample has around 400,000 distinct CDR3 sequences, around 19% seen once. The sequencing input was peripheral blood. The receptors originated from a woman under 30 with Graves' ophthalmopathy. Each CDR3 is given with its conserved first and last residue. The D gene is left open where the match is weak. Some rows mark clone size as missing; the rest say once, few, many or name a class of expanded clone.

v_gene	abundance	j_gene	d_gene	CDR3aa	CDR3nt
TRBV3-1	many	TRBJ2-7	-	CASSPGRTYEQYF	TGTGCCAGCAGCCCCGGGAGAACCTACGAGCAGTACTTC
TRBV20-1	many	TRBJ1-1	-	CSARDASGAAGTFF	TGCAGTGCTAGAGATGCGAGTGGGGCCGCGGGGACTTTCTTT
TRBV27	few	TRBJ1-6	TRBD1	CASTPGQGNSPLHF	TGTGCCAGCACCCCGGGACAGGGTAATTCACCCCTCCACTTT
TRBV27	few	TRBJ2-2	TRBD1	CASSSTTGGGELFF	TGTGCCAGCAGTTCCACGACAGGGGGCGGGGAGCTGTTTTTT
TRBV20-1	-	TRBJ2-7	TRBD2	CSAHGGVTYEQYF	TGCAGTGCTCACGGGGGGGTTACCTACGAGCAGTACTTC
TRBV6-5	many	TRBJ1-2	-	CASSYADGYTF	TGTGCCAGCAGTTACGCCGATGGCTACACCTTC
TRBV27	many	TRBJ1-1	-	CASSQSYIGWNTEAFF	TGTGCCAGCAGCCAAAGCTATATCGGATGGAACACTGAAGCTTTCTTT
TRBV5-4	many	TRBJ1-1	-	CASSPRQATDTEAFF	TGTGCCAGCAGCCCCCGACAGGCCACGGACACTGAAGCTTTCTTT
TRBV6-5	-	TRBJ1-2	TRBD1	CASSYSEQGANGYTF	TGTGCCAGCAGTTACTCCGAACAGGGGGCAAATGGCTACACCTTC
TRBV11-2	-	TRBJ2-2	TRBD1	CASTGVFMNTGELFF	TGTGCCAGTACAGGGGTTTTCATGAACACCGGGGAGCTGTTTTTT
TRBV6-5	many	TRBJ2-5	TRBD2	CASSRLAGEEETQYF	TGTGCCAGCAGTCGACTAGCGGGGGAAGAAGAGACCCAGTACTTC
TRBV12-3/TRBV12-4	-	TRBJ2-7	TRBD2	CASSGPGLASTDTVIF	TGTGCCAGCAGTGGACCGGGACTAGCGTCAACGGATACCGTTATCTTC
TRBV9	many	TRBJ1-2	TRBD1	CASSVAGDRGGYTF	TGTGCCAGCAGCGTAGCCGGGGACAGGGGAGGCTACACCTTC
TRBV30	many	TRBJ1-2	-	CAWRGASYYGYTF	TGTGCCTGGAGAGGGGCGAGCTACTATGGCTACACCTTC
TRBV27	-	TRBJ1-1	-	CASSLYPGLNTEAFF	TGTGCCAGCAGCTTATACCCGGGGCTGAACACTGAAGCTTTCTTT
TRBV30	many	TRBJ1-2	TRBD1	CAWSPPGGVSYGYTF	TGTGCCTGGAGTCCACCAGGGGGTGTTTCTTATGGCTACACCTTC
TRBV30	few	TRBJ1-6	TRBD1	CAWGDRGSYNSPLHF	TGTGCCTGGGGGGACAGAGGGTCCTATAATTCACCCCTCCACTTT
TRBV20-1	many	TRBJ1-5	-	CSARDAGRQLRNSNQPQHF	TGCAGTGCCAGGGACGCGGGGAGACAGCTTCGGAATAGCAATCAGCCCCAGCATTTT
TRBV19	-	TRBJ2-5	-	CASKGNRGGETQYF	TGTGCCAGTAAGGGAAACAGGGGAGGAGAGACCCAGTACTTC
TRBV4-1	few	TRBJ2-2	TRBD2	CASSLRLYSGGRAGELFF	TGCGCCAGCAGCCTCCGCCTATACTCGGGAGGGCGGGCCGGGGAGCTGTTTTTT
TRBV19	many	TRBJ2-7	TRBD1	CASSIVGTGRYEQYF	TGTGCCAGTAGTATCGTGGGGACAGGAAGATACGAGCAGTACTTC
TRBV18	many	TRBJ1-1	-	CASSPPRGITEAFF	TGTGCCAGCTCACCACCCAGGGGTATCACTGAAGCTTTCTTT
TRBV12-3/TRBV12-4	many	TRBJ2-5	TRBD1	CASGSLQGAGETQYF	TGTGCCAGCGGCTCTCTTCAGGGGGCGGGGGAGACCCAGTACTTC
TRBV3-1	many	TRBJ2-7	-	CASNSGSSYEQYF	TGTGCCAGCAACTCGGGGAGCTCCTACGAGCAGTACTTC
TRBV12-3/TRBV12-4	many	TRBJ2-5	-	CASSLAGPRYMRETQHF	TGTGCCAGCAGTTTAGCTGGGCCCCGTTATATGAGAGAGACCCAGCACTTC
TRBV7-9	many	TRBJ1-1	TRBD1	CASSSGQGAYPYF	TGTGCCAGCAGCTCCGGACAGGGGGCTTACCCCTACTTT
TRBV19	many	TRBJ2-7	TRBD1	CASKPRDRGMMEQYF	TGTGCCAGTAAACCTAGGGACAGGGGTATGATGGAGCAGTACTTC
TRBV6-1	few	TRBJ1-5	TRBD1	CASSELRQGGRPQHF	TGTGCCAGCAGTGAATTGAGGCAGGGGGGTAGGCCCCAGCATTTT
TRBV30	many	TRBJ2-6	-	CAWMQFGGANVLTF	TGTGCCTGGATGCAGTTTGGTGGGGCCAACGTCCTGACTTTC
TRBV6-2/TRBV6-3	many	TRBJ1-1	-	CASSSPGMNTEAFF	TGTGCCAGCAGTTCCCCCGGGATGAACACTGAAGCTTTCTTT
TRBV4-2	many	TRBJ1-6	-	CASSQERDSPLHF	TGTGCCAGCAGCCAAGAAAGGGATTCACCCCTCCACTTT
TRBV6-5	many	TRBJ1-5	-	CASSSLDGKNQPQHF	TGTGCCAGCAGTTCCCTGGACGGAAAAAATCAGCCCCAGCATTTT
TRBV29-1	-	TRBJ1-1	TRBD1	CSAETGGITEAFF	TGCAGCGCCGAAACAGGGGGCATCACTGAAGCTTTCTTT
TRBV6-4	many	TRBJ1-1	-	CASRRSGNTEAFF	TGTGCCAGCCGACGGTCGGGGAACACTGAAGCTTTCTTT
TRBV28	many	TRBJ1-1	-	CASSLVITEAFF	TGTGCCAGCAGTTTAGTGATCACTGAAGCTTTCTTT
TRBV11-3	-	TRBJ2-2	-	CASSLDPLRAGELFF	TGTGCCAGCAGCTTAGACCCCCTAAGGGCCGGGGAGCTGTTTTTT
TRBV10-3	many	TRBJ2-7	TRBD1	CAISERDSSYKQYF	TGTGCCATCAGTGAGAGGGACAGTTCCTACAAGCAGTACTTC
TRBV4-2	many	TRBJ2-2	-	CASSQAGLLNTGELFF	TGTGCCAGCAGCCAAGCTGGGCTGCTAAACACCGGGGAGCTGTTTTTT
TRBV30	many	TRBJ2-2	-	CAWSPLLTLGELFF	TGTGCCTGGAGTCCCCTCTTGACCTTGGGGGAGCTGTTTTTT
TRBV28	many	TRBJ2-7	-	CASSSRGYEQYF	TGTGCCAGCAGTTCCCGGGGCTACGAGCAGTACTTC